This T cell receptor beta chain is drawn from a study of beta chain features in type 1 diabetes. Study in general: In all, 107,917,701 sorted cells from all samples were analyzed.

This clone has just a few counts. Its antigen remains unknown. Every bit of the isolated RNA underwent reverse transcription, so sequencing read expressed TCRB transcripts. Data came from immunoSEQ multiplex PCR; TCRdb stores just in-frame clones and leaves some out. There are roughly 180,000 clones in the sample; about 13% occur only once, and 0.6% to 0.8% lies in the top ten. The study, taken as a whole, reports: Among type 1 diabetes patients, VDJ junctions had fewer insertions and more deletions.

The germline V gene has CDR1 SGHRS and CDR2 YFSETQ. CDR3 size: 15 residues. Trimming cost V 5 bases and J 7 bases; bases outside gene matches: 10. The sample taken for sequencing was central memory CD4+ T cells from blood. This TCR was recovered from a woman under 30 in good health. This chain joins TRBV5-1 and TRBJ2-7, with TRBD2 identical over 12 bases. The CDR3 nucleotides are TGCGCCAGCAGTAGGACTAGCGGGAAGTCAAGGGAGCAGTACTTC. Translated: CASSRTSGKSREQYF.